The rows below give T cell receptor beta chains drawn from one sample of a study of cytomegalovirus exposure and HLA in healthy donors. TCRdb keeps only in-frame clones here, not all; method: immunoSEQ multiplex PCR. The table includes under 150,000 clones, approximately 78% detected once. Sample: PBMCs. The receptors derive from a woman in her forties or fifties in good health and CMV-seropositive. Each CDR3 is given with its conserved first and last residue. Each record gives: V gene, D gene, clone size, J gene, CDR3 DNA, CDR3 protein. The D gene is left open where the match is weak. Only part of the rows carry a size: once, few, many, or a class if the clone is expanded.

v_call: TRBV11-2
d_call: TRBD2
clone_size: -
j_call: TRBJ2-1
cdr3_nt: TGTGCCAGCAGCCTTAGACTAGCGGAAGAGCAGTTCTTC
cdr3_aa: CASSLRLAEEQFF

v_call: TRBV30
d_call: -
clone_size: -
j_call: TRBJ2-7
cdr3_nt: TGTGCCTGGAGTGTACTAACCGCCGAGCAGTACTTC
cdr3_aa: CAWSVLTAEQYF

v_call: TRBV19
d_call: TRBD1
clone_size: -
j_call: TRBJ1-1
cdr3_nt: TGTGCCAGTAGTATGCGGGACAGGGGCACTGAAGCTTTCTTT
cdr3_aa: CASSMRDRGTEAFF

v_call: TRBV23-1
d_call: TRBD1
clone_size: -
j_call: TRBJ2-7
cdr3_nt: TGCGCCAGCAGTCAATTCAAAGGACAGGTCTACGAGCAGTACTTC
cdr3_aa: CASSQFKGQVYEQYF

v_call: TRBV5-1
d_call: TRBD2
clone_size: -
j_call: TRBJ2-1
cdr3_nt: TGCGCCAGCAGCCCCGGACTAGCGGGAGGATACAATGAGCAGTTCTTC
cdr3_aa: CASSPGLAGGYNEQFF

v_call: TRBV5-4
d_call: -
clone_size: -
j_call: TRBJ2-7
cdr3_nt: TGTGCCAGCGGATTAGAGCCCCGGGACGAGCAGTACTTC
cdr3_aa: CASGLEPRDEQYF

v_call: TRBV15
d_call: TRBD2
clone_size: few
j_call: TRBJ2-1
cdr3_nt: TGTGCCACCAGCAGAGATGGCGGGGGTTACAATGAGCAGTTCTTC
cdr3_aa: CATSRDGGGYNEQFF

v_call: TRBV7-9
d_call: TRBD2
clone_size: -
j_call: TRBJ2-1
cdr3_nt: TGTGCCAGCAGCTTAGCACTAGCGGGGTACAATGAGCAGTTCTTC
cdr3_aa: CASSLALAGYNEQFF

v_call: TRBV5-1
d_call: TRBD2
clone_size: -
j_call: TRBJ2-3
cdr3_nt: TGCGCCAGCAGCTTGGCAGGGACTAGCGGGAGTGGCCGGGAGAATACGCAGTATTTT
cdr3_aa: CASSLAGTSGSGRENTQYF

v_call: TRBV6-5
d_call: -
clone_size: -
j_call: TRBJ1-4
cdr3_nt: TGTGCCAGCAGTATCCGGGACTCGGGAAAACTGTTTTTT
cdr3_aa: CASSIRDSGKLFF

v_call: TRBV5-8
d_call: TRBD1
clone_size: -
j_call: TRBJ1-6
cdr3_nt: TGTGCCAGCAGCCCGGAGGGACAGAGCTCCTATAATTCACCCCTCCACTTT
cdr3_aa: CASSPEGQSSYNSPLHF

v_call: TRBV5-1
d_call: TRBD2
clone_size: few
j_call: TRBJ2-7
cdr3_nt: TGCGCCAGCATGCAGACTAGCAGTAACGAGCAGTACTTC
cdr3_aa: CASMQTSSNEQYF

v_call: TRBV27
d_call: TRBD2
clone_size: -
j_call: TRBJ2-3
cdr3_nt: TGTGCCAGCAGTTTTAGCGGGGTTAGGCCAGATACGCAGTATTTT
cdr3_aa: CASSFSGVRPDTQYF

v_call: TRBV21-1
d_call: -
clone_size: -
j_call: TRBJ1-2
cdr3_nt: TGTGCCATCCCACAGGGGGCAAAGGATGGCTACACCTTC
cdr3_aa: CAIPQGAKDGYTF